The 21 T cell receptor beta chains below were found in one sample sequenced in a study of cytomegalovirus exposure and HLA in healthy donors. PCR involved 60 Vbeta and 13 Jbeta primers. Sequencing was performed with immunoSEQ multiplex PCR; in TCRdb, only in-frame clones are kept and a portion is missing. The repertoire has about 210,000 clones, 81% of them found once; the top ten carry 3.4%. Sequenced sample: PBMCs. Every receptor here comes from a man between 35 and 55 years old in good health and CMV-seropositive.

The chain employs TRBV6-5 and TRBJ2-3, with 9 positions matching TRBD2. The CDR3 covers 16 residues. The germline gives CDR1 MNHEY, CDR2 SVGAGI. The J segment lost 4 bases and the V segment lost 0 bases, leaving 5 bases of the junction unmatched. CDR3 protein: CASSYSSGSRADTQYF. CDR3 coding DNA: TGTGCCAGCAGTTACTCTAGCGGGAGTAGGGCAGATACGCAGTATTTT.

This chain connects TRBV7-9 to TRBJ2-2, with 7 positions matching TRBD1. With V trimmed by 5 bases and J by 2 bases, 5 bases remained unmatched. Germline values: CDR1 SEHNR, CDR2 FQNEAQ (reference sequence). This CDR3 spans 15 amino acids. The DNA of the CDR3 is TGTGCCAGCAGCCCGGGACAGATTAACACCGGGGAGCTGTTTTTT. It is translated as CASSPGQINTGELFF.

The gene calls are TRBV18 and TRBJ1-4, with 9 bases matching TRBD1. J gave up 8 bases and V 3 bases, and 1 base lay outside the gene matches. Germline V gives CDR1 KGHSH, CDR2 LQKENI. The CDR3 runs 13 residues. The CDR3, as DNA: TGTGCCAGCTCACCGACAGGGGGAGAAAAACTGTTTTTT. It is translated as CASSPTGGEKLFF.

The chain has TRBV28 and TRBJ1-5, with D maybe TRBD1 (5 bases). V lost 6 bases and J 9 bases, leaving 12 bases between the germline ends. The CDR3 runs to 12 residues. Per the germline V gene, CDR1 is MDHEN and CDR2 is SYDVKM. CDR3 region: CASSLGGRPQHF. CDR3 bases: TGTGCCAGCAGCCTGGGGGGGAGGCCCCAGCATTTT.

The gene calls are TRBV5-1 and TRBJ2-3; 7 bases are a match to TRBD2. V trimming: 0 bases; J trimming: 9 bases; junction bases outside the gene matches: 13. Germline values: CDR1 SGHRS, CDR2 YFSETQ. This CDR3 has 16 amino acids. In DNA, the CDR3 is TGCGCCAGCAGCTTGGTGACTAGCAGTCTGAGAGAGACGCAGTATTTT. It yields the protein CASSLVTSSLRETQYF.

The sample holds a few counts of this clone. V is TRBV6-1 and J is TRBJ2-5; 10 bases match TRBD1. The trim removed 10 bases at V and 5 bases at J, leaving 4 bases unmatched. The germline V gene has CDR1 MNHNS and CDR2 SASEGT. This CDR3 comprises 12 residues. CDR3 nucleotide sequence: TGTGCCACCGGACAGGGGGGGGAGACCCAGTACTTC. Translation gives CATGQGGETQYF.

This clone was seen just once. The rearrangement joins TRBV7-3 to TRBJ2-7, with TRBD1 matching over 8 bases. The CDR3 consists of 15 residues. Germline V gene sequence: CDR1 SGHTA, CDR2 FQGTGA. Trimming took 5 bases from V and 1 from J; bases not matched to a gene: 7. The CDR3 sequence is CASSKGQGLSYEQYF. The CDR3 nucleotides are TGTGCCAGCAGCAAAGGACAGGGCCTGTCCTACGAGCAGTACTTC. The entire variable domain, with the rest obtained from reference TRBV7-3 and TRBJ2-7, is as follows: GAGVSQTPSNKVTEKGKYVELRCDPISGHTALYWYRQSLGQGPEFLIYFQGTGAADDSGLPNDRFFAVRPEGSVSTLKIQRTERGDSAVYLCASSKGQGLSYEQYFGPGTRLTVT.

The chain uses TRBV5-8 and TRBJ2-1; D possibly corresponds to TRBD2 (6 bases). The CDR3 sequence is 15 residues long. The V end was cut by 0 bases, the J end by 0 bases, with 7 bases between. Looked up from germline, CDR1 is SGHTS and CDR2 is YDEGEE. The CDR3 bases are TGTGCCAGCAGCTTGGATAGCGGCTCCTACAATGAGCAGTTCTTC. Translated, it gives CASSLDSGSYNEQFF.

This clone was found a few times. CDR3 DNA: TGTGCCAGCTCAAAGACAGGGCTTAACTATGGCTACACCTTC. This translates into CASSKTGLNYGYTF. The chain recombines TRBV2 with TRBJ1-2; 7 nucleotides agree with TRBD1. This CDR3 region has 14 residues. Germline CDR1 reads SNHLY; CDR2 reads FYNNEI. The V gene end was trimmed by 8 bases and the J gene end by 1 base; junction bases not matched to a gene: 7.

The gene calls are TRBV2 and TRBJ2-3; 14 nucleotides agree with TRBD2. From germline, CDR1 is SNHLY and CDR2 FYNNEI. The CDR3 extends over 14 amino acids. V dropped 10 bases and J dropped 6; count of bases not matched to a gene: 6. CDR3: CATTTSGGVDTQYF. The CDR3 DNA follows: TGTGCCACCACGACTAGCGGGGGGGTGGATACGCAGTATTTT.

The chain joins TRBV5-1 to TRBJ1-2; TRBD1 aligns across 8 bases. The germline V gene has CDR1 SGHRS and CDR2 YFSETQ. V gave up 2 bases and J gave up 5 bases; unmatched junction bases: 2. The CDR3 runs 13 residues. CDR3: CASSFRQGYGYTF. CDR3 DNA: TGCGCCAGCAGCTTTCGACAGGGGTATGGCTACACCTTC.

CDR3 residues: CASSPPGITDTQYF. The CDR3 DNA is TGTGCCAGCAGCCCCCCAGGGATCACAGATACGCAGTATTTT. V and J are TRBV11-3 and TRBJ2-3; D is possibly TRBD1 (5 bases). V was cut by 5 bases and J by 2 bases, with 11 bases left in between. The germline CDR1 and CDR2 sequences are SGHNT and YENEEA. The CDR3 totals 14 residues.

For the CDR3, the DNA is TGTGCCAGTAGTACGCAGGGCCTTGGGACCGGGGAGCTGTTTTTT. Translated, it gives CASSTQGLGTGELFF. The chain carries TRBV19 and TRBJ2-2; tentative D call: TRBD1 (5 bases). From germline, CDR1 is LNHDA and CDR2 SQIVND (reference sequence). The CDR3 contains 15 residues. Trimming removed 4 bases from V and 5 bases from J, with 14 bases in between.

CDR3 sequence: CASSKVVGEGEKLFF. DNA for the CDR3: TGTGCCAGCAGCAAAGTGGTAGGGGAAGGGGAAAAACTGTTTTTT. The rearrangement links TRBV21-1 to TRBJ1-4; whether TRBD1, the table's D call, matches the DNA was not checked. TRBV21-1 is described as a pseudogene. The CDR3 is made up of 15 amino acids.

In nucleotides, the CDR3 is TGTGCCACCAGCAGACCCCCGACAGGGTCCGGCTACACCTTC. This gives the protein CATSRPPTGSGYTF. The chain is built from TRBV15 and TRBJ1-2, with TRBD1 matching over 7 bases. CDR3 length: 14 residues. V shed 2 bases and J 8 bases; nucleotides not matched to a gene: 8. The germline gives CDR1 LNHNV, CDR2 YYDKDF (reference sequence).

The CDR3 region is CASSLVQMGGGMGDTQYF. DNA of the CDR3: TGTGCCAGCAGCTTAGTACAAATGGGTGGAGGGATGGGAGATACGCAGTATTTT. The chain joins TRBV7-6 to TRBJ2-3; perhaps TRBD2 as D (6 bases). The CDR3 contains 18 residues. Deletions cut 1 base from V and 5 bases from J, with 22 bases between. Per the germline V gene, CDR1 is SGHVS and CDR2 is FNYEAQ.

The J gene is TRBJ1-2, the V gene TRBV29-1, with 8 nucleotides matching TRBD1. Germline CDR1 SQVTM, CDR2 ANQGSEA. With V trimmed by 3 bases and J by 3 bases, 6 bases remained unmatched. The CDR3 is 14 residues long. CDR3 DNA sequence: TGCAGCGTTGACCCAGGGGGCGTTGACTATGGCTACACCTTC. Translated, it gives CSVDPGGVDYGYTF.

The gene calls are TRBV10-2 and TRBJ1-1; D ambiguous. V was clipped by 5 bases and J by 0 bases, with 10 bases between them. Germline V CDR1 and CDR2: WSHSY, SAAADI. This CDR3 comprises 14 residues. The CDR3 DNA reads TGCGCCAGCAGTTCCCTCAACATGAACACTGAAGCTTTCTTT. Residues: CASSSLNMNTEAFF.

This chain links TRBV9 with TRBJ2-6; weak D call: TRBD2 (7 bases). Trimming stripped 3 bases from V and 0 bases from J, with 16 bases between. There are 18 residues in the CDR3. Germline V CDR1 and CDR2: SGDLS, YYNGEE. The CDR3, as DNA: TGTGCCAGCAGCGAGGGGGGGGGACCGAACTCTGGGGCCAACGTCCTGACTTTC. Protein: CASSEGGGPNSGANVLTF.

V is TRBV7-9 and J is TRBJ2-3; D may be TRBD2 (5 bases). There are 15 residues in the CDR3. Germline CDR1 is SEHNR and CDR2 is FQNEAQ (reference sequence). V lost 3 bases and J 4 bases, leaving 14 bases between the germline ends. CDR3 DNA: TGTGCCAGCAGCTTTCCTACTCGAGCGGCAGATACGCAGTATTTT. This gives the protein CASSFPTRAADTQYF.

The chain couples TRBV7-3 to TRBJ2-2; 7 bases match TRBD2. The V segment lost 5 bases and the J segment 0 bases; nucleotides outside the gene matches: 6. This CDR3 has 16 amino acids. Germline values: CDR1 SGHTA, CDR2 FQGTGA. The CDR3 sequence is CASSKQSGANTGELFF. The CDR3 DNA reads TGTGCCAGCAGCAAACAGAGCGGGGCGAACACCGGGGAGCTGTTTTTT.